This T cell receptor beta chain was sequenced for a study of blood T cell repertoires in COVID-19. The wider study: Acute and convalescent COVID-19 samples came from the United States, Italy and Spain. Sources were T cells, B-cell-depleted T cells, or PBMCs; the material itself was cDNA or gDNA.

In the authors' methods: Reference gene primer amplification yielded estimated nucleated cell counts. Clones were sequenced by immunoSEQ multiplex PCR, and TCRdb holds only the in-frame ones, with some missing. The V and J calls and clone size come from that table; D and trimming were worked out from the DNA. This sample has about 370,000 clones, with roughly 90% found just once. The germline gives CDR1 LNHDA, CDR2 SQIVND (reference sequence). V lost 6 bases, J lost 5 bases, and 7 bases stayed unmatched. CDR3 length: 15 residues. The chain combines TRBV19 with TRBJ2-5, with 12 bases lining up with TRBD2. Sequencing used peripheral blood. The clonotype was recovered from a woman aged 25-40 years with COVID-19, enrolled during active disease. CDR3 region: CASSGRLAGEETQYF. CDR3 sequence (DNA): TGTGCCAGTAGCGGGAGACTAGCGGGGGAGGAGACCCAGTACTTC.